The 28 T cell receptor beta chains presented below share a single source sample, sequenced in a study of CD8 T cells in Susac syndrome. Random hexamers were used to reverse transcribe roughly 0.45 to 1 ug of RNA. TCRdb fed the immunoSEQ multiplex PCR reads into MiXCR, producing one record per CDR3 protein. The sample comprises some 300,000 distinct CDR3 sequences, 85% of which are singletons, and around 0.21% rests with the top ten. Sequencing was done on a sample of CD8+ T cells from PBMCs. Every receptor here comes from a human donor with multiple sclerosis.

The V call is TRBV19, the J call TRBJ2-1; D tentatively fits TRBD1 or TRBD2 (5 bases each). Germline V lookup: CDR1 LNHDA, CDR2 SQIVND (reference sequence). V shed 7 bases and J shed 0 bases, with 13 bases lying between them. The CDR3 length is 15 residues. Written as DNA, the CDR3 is TGTGCCAGTACCTTTAGCGACAGCTCCTACAATGAGCAGTTCTTC. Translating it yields CASTFSDSSYNEQFF.

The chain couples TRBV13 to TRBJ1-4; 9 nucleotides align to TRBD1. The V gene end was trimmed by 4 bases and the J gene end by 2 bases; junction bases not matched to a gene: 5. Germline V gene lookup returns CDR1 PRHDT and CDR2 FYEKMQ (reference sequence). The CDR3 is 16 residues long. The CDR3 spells CASSSGTGLTNEKLFF. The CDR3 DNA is TGTGCCAGCAGCTCCGGGACAGGGTTGACTAATGAAAAACTGTTTTTT. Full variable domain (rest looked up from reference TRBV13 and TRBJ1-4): AAGVIQSPRHLIKEKRETATLKCYPIPRHDTVYWYQQGPGQDPQFLISFYEKMQSDKGSIPDRFSAQQFSDYHSELNMSSLELGDSALYFCASSSGTGLTNEKLFFGSGTQLSVL.

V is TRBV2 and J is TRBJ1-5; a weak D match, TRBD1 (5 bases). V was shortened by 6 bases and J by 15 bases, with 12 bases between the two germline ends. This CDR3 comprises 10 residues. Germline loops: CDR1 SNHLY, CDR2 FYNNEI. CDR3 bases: TGTGCCAGCAGGAGCGACAGCCTGCATTTT. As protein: CASRSDSLHF.

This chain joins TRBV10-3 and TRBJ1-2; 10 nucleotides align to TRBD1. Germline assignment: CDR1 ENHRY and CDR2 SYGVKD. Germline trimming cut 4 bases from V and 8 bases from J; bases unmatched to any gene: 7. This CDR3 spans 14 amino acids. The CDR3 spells CAISGTGGGGGYTF. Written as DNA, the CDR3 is TGTGCCATCAGTGGGACAGGGGGAGGTGGCGGCTACACCTTC.

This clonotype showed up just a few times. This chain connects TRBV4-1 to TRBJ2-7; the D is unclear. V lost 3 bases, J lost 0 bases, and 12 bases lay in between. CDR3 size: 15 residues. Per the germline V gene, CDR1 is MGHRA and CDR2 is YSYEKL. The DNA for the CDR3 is TGCGCCAGCAGCCATCGGGCGGATAGCTCCTACGAGCAGTACTTC. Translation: CASSHRADSSYEQYF.

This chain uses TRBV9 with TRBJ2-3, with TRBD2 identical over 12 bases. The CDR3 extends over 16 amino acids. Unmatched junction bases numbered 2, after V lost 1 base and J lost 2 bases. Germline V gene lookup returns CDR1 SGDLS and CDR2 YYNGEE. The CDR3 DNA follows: TGTGCCAGCAGCGTAACTAGCGGGAGGTCCACAGATACGCAGTATTTT. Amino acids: CASSVTSGRSTDTQYF.

The DNA of the CDR3 is TGTGCCTGCCGGGACAGGGAAACTGGCTACACCTTC. Translating gives CACRDRETGYTF. The gene calls are TRBV30 and TRBJ1-2; the match to TRBD1 covers 9 bases. Trimming removed 6 bases from V and 7 bases from J; junction bases left unmatched: 6. The germline CDR1 and CDR2 sequences are GTSNPN and SVGIG (reference sequence). This CDR3 contains 12 residues.

DNA for the CDR3: TGTGCCAGCAGTCAAGCGGGAGCGGGTGATACGCAGTATTTT. Its protein product is CASSQAGAGDTQYF. This chain joins TRBV27 and TRBJ2-3; 8 bases match TRBD2. This CDR3 is built from 14 residues. Trimming removed 5 bases from V and 6 bases from J; junction bases left unmatched: 7. The germline gives CDR1 MNHEY, CDR2 SMNVEV (reference sequence).

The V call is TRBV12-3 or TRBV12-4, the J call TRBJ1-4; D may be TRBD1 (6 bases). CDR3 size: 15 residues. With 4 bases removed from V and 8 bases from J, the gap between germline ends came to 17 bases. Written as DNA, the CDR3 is TGTGCCAGCAGTTCGGGGACACTGCCCCCCGAAAAACTGTTTTTT. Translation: CASSSGTLPPEKLFF.

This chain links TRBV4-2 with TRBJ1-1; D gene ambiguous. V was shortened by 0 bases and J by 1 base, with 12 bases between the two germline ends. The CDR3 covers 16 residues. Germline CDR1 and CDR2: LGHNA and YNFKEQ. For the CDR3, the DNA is TGTGCCAGCAGCCAAGAATTAGGGAGGACGAACACTGAAGCTTTCTTT. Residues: CASSQELGRTNTEAFF.

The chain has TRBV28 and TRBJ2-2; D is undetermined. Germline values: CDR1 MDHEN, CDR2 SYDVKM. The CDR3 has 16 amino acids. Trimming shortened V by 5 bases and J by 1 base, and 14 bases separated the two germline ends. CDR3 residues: CASSVPEDGNTGELFF. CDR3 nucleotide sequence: TGTGCCAGCAGTGTACCAGAGGACGGGAACACCGGGGAGCTGTTTTTT.

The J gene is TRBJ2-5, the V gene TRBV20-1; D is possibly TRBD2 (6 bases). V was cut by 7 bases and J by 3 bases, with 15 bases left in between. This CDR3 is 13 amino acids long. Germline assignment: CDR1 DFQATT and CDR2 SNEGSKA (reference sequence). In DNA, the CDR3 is TGCAGTGGTCTGCGGGGCCTAGAAGAGACCCAGTACTTC. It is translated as CSGLRGLEETQYF.

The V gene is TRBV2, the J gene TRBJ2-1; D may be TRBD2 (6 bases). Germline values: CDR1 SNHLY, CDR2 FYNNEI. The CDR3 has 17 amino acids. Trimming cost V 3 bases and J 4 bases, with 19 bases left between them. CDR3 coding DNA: TGTGCCAGCAGTGATCCCTTACCTAGCGCCAATTACAATGAGCAGTTCTTC. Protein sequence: CASSDPLPSANYNEQFF.

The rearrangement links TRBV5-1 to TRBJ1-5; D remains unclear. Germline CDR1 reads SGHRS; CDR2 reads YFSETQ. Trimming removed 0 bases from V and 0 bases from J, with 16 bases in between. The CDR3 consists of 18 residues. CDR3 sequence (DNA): TGCGCCAGCAGCTTGGGCCTCGTATCCGAAGGTAGCAATCAGCCCCAGCATTTT. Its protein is CASSLGLVSEGSNQPQHF.

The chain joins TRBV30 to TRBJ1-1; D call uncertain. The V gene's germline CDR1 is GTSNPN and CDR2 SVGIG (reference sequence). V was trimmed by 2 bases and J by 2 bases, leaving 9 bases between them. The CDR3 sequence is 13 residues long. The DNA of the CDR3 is TGTGCCTGGAGTTCGGGTCGTAACACTGAAGCTTTCTTT. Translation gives CAWSSGRNTEAFF. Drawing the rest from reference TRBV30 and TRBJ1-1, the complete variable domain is SQTIHQWPATLVQPVGSPLSLECTVEGTSNPNLYWYRQAAGRGLQLLFYSVGIGQISSEVPQNLSASRPQDRQFILSSKKLLLSDSGFYLCAWSSGRNTEAFFGQGTRLTVV.

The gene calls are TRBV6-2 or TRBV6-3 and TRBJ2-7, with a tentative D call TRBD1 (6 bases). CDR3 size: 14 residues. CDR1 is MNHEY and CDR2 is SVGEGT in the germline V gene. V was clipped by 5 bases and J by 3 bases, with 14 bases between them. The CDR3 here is CASSHRTDYYEQYF. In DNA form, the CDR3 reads TGTGCCAGCAGTCATCGGACAGATTACTACGAGCAGTACTTC.

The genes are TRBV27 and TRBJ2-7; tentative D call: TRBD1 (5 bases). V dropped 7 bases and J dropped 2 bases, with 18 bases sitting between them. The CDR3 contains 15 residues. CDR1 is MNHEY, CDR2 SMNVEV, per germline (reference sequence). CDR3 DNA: TGTGCCAGCAACCCATGGGGCAGGTGGCCCTACGAGCAGTACTTC. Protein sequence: CASNPWGRWPYEQYF.

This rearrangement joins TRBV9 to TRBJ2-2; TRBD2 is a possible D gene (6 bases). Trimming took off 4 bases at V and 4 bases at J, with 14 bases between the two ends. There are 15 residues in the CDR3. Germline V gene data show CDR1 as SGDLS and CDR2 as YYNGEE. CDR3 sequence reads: CASSPTGVGTGELFF. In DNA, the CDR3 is TGTGCCAGCAGCCCGACGGGGGTTGGCACCGGGGAGCTGTTTTTT.

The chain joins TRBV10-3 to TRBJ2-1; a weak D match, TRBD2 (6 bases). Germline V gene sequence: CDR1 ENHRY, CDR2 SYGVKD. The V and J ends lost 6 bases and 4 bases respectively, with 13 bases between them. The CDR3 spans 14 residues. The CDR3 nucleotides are TGTGCCATCAGCTCGGGAGTGAGTTACAATGAGCAGTTCTTC. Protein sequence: CAISSGVSYNEQFF.

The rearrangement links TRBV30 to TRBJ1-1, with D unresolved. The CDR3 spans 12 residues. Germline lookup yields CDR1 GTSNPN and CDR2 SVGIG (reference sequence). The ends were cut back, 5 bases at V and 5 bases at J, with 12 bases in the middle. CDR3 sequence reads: CAWSLWRTEAFF. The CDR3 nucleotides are TGTGCCTGGTCTCTTTGGAGGACTGAAGCTTTCTTT.

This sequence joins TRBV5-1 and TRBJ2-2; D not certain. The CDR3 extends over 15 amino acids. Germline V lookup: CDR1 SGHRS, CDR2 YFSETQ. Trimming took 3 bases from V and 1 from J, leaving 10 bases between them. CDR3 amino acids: CASSSLDGNTGELFF. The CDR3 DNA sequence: TGCGCCAGCAGCTCCCTAGATGGGAACACCGGGGAGCTGTTTTTT.

CDR3 loop: CASSQPQGNGDEQFF. For the CDR3, the DNA is TGCGCCAGCAGCCAGCCCCAGGGGAATGGCGATGAGCAGTTCTTC. This chain connects TRBV5-1 to TRBJ2-1; D perhaps matches TRBD1 (6 bases). Trimming pared 4 bases from V and 8 bases from J, leaving 19 bases between. CDR1 is SGHRS, CDR2 YFSETQ, per germline. This CDR3 region has 15 residues. Based on the CDR3 plus reference TRBV5-1 and TRBJ2-1, the full variable domain is KAGVTQTPRYLIKTRGQQVTLSCSPISGHRSVSWYQQTPGQGLQFLFEYFSETQRNKGNFPGRFSGRQFSNSRSEMNVSTLELGDSALYLCASSQPQGNGDEQFFGPGTRLTVL.

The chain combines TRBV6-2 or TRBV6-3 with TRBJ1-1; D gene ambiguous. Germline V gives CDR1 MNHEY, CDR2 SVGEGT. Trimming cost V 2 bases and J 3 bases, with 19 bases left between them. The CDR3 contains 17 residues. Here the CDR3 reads CASSYHLRRVLDTEAFF. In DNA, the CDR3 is TGTGCCAGCAGTTACCACCTCCGGCGGGTCCTCGACACTGAAGCTTTCTTT.

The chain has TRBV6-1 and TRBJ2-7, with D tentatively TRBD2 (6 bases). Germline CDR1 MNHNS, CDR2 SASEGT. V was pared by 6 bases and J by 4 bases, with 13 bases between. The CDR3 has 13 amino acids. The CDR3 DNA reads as TGTGCCAGCAGCCGCGGGGACTTTTACGAGCAGTACTTC. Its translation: CASSRGDFYEQYF.

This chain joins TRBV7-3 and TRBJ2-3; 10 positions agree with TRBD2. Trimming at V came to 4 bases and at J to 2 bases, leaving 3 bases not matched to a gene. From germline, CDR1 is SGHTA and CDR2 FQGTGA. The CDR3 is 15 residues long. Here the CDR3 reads CASSSGLAVTDTQYF. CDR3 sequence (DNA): TGTGCCAGCAGCTCCGGACTAGCGGTCACAGATACGCAGTATTTT.

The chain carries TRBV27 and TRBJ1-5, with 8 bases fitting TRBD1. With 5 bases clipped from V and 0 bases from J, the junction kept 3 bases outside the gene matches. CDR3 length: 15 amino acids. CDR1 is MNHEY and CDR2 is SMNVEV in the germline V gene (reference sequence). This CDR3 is CASSPQGDSNQPQHF. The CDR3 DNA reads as TGTGCCAGCAGTCCACAGGGGGATAGCAATCAGCCCCAGCATTTT.

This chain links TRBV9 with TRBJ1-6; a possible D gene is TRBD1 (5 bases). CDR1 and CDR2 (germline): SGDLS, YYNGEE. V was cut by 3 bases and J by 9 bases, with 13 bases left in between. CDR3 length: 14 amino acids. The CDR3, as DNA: TGTGCCAGCAGCGACGGGGACGGAGTTTCACCCCTCCACTTT. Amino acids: CASSDGDGVSPLHF.

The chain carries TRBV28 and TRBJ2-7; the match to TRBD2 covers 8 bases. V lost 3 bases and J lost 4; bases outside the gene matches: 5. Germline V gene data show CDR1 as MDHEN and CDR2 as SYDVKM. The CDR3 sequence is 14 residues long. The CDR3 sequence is CASSFPGLVYEQYF. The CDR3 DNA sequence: TGTGCCAGCAGTTTCCCGGGACTAGTTTACGAGCAGTACTTC.